The following is a T cell receptor (beta chain) sequence with its context. What antigen it recognizes has not been identified. No much larger clone is present one base from it, and per-base qualities are unavailable. Sample time point, as interpreted from the label and publication: about 28 days (+/-7) after the second vaccine dose. Because spike-specific TCR depth and breadth did not differ between the two schedules, AZD1222 recipients who got a second dose at roughly 4 weeks were pooled with those who got a second dose at roughly 12 weeks. Vaccinee samples came from UK trials COV001 and COV002, including a single-blind randomized controlled phase 2/3 trial of AZD1222 (ChAdOx1 nCoV-19) in healthy adults. Trial participant PBMC samples were collected at day 0 and day 28 after the second dose for TCRbeta chain sequencing. The CDR3 regions of human TCRbeta chains were subjected to immunosequencing. The study's processing was this. TCRs in the repertoires were compared against a reference library of SARS-CoV-2-specific TCRs that had been generated with the MIRA antigen-specificity platform. Breadth was defined as the fraction of unique TCRs that were SARS-CoV-2-associated, and depth was defined as the fraction of total T cells that were SARS-CoV-2-associated. Using the MIRA data, each spike-specific TCR was assigned both to the spike region to which the TCR was reactive and to a CD4 or CD8 class. Log10-transformed breadth and depth values were compared by one-way ANOVA with Sidak's multiple comparisons tests. Sourced from immuneACCESS, this table was stored by TCRdb with only in-frame sequences that have V and J called. A share of the clones is absent; for the studies checked, an unresolved V gene accounts for under half, and the remainder has no known explanation. The V and J calls and clone size are taken from that table; D and trimming were inferred from the DNA. The sample has fewer than 150,000 clones on record, around 93% of them singletons. Together, the top ten hold approximately 7% of the sample.

The record originates from a study of T cell responses to AZD1222 COVID-19 vaccine (dated by TCRdb to about 2021). Regarding the research as a whole: TCR sequencing covered 233 trial participants: around 210 given two doses of AZD1222 and 26 given two doses of MenACWY control vaccine. Enrollment into the trials was organized by age into subgroups of 18-55, 56-69 and 70-plus years, and those subgroups contained about 160, 30 and 59 TCR-sequenced participants, respectively. Overall study outcomes, separate from this receptor: In the small 56-69-year group, the increase in depth fell short of significance, most likely because of low power. Because no samples from the day 14 peak response were available, repertoires could be characterized only after the peak T cell response. Participants were mostly white British and included more females than males, and it was suggested by the authors that clonal diversity may have been underestimated. Nearly half of unique spike-specific TCRs reportedly recognized epitopes outside regions mutated in the B.1.351 and B.1.1.7 variants. The vaccine-associated CD4 TCRs covered the entire spike protein, and the dominant responses fell in regions 160-218 and 743-854. Only a handful of AZD1222 recipients were SARS-CoV-2 seropositive at baseline, limiting conclusions about previously exposed vaccinees. A significant rise in spike-specific TCR breadth and depth was observed after two AZD1222 doses relative to day 0 and relative to MenACWY recipients.

The cysteine opens and the phenylalanine closes a CDR3 of 15 amino acids. Only the CDR3 DNA stays, 45 bases, in frame from base 1. Trimmed from V: 0 bases; trimmed from J: 9 bases; junction bases lacking a gene match: 9. CDR1 and CDR2 were assigned from the germline V gene as LGHNA and YSLEER. The receptor's source is an adult who received the AZD1222 COVID-19 vaccine. This receptor chain uses TRBV4-3 and TRBJ1-1, with 8 middle bases fitting TRBD1. Sequences were derived from peripheral blood, sampled 28 days after the second AZD1222 dose. CDR3 region: CASSQDPLGRGQAFF. The DNA reads as follows: TGCGCCAGCAGCCAAGACCCTTTAGGCAGGGGGCAAGCTTTCTTT.